These 14 T cell receptor beta chains were all obtained from the same sample, sequenced in a study of blood T cell repertoires in COVID-19. Generated by immunoSEQ multiplex PCR, the TCRdb table keeps only in-frame clones and is missing some. Of hundreds of thousands of clones in the sample, around 89% were seen once. Sequences were obtained from PBMCs or T cells enriched from blood (not recorded which). These receptors originate from a man younger than 30 who had recovered from COVID-19.

This clone was detected once. V and J are TRBV13 and TRBJ2-3; TRBD2 matches 12 bases. CDR1 is PRHDT, CDR2 FYEKMQ, per germline (reference sequence). After removal of 4 bases from V and 2 bases from J, the junction contained 4 bases not matched to a gene. The CDR3 totals 16 residues. The CDR3 DNA is TGTGCCAGCAGCTCCGGGACTAGCGGGTACACAGATACGCAGTATTTT. Encoded protein: CASSSGTSGYTDTQYF.

This clone was recorded a few times. The V and J genes are TRBV6-5 and TRBJ1-1, with D hard to call. Germline lookup yields CDR1 MNHEY and CDR2 SVGAGI. This CDR3 has 13 amino acids. V shed 9 bases and J shed 1 base, with 12 bases lying between them. CDR3 in amino acids: CARLPGENTEAFF. CDR3 DNA sequence: TGTGCCAGACTGCCGGGAGAGAACACTGAAGCTTTCTTT.

The chain uses TRBV7-9 and TRBJ1-3; 8 bases fit TRBD1. After removal of 2 bases from V and 4 bases from J, the junction contained 4 bases not matched to a gene. Germline CDR1 reads SEHNR; CDR2 reads FQNEAQ (reference sequence). The CDR3 runs to 15 residues. CDR3 residues: CASSLQGAAGNTIYF. The CDR3 bases are TGTGCCAGCAGCTTACAGGGGGCGGCAGGAAACACCATATATTTT.

The V gene is TRBV9, the J gene TRBJ2-2, with D possibly TRBD2 on 6 matching bases. Germline CDR1 SGDLS, CDR2 YYNGEE. V gave up 3 bases and J gave up 2 bases, with 8 bases separating them. This CDR3 comprises 14 residues. The CDR3 sequence is CASSGRENTGELFF. The CDR3, as DNA: TGTGCCAGCAGCGGGAGGGAAAACACCGGGGAGCTGTTTTTT.

V and J are TRBV11-3 and TRBJ1-3; D remains unclear. The CDR3 consists of 15 residues. The germline V gene encodes CDR1 SGHNT and CDR2 YENEEA. Trimming cost V 7 bases and J 0 bases, with 13 bases left between them. The CDR3 loop is CASTPAGSSGNTIYF. The CDR3 nucleotides are TGTGCCAGCACCCCGGCGGGGTCCTCTGGAAACACCATATATTTT.

This clone has only one observation. The rearrangement links TRBV19 to TRBJ1-5; D remains unclear. CDR1 is LNHDA, CDR2 SQIVND, per germline (reference sequence). Deletions cut 5 bases from V and 0 bases from J, with 8 bases between. The CDR3 is made up of 14 amino acids. The CDR3 reads CASSFQISNQPQHF. The CDR3 DNA reads TGTGCCAGTAGTTTTCAGATTAGCAATCAGCCCCAGCATTTT.

The chain recombines TRBV28 with TRBJ1-6, with D possibly matching TRBD1 (5 bases). CDR3 length equals 13 residues. Trimming pared 7 bases from V and 8 bases from J, leaving 12 bases between. The germline V gene has CDR1 MDHEN and CDR2 SYDVKM. DNA for the CDR3: TGTGCCAGCATTCAGGGTTTATATTCACCCCTCCACTTT. Residues: CASIQGLYSPLHF.

The chain combines TRBV7-3 with TRBJ2-1; the D gene is possibly TRBD1 (6 bases). The CDR3 is 16 amino acids. Germline V gene lookup returns CDR1 SGHTA and CDR2 FQGTGA. V lost 7 bases and J lost 9, with 25 bases in between. The CDR3 coding sequence is TGTGCCAGCACCAACCGGGACAACAAACCAGGTGGTGAGCAGTTCTTC. Translation gives CASTNRDNKPGGEQFF.

V and J are TRBV11-3 and TRBJ1-5; D uncertain. Germline-derived CDR1 and CDR2 are SGHNT and YENEEA. This CDR3 is built from 20 residues. V was clipped by 6 bases and J by 0 bases, with 27 bases between them. CDR3 residues: CASSVRGLCRRARSNQPQHF. The DNA of the CDR3 is TGTGCCAGCAGTGTGAGAGGGTTATGCCGGAGGGCCCGTAGCAATCAGCCCCAGCATTTT.

This clone was found a few times. The chain recombines TRBV19 with TRBJ2-5; TRBD1 aligns across 11 bases. Trimming at V came to 3 bases and at J to 4 bases, leaving 1 base not matched to a gene. The germline V gene has CDR1 LNHDA and CDR2 SQIVND (reference sequence). The CDR3 has 14 amino acids. The CDR3 DNA reads TGTGCCAGTAGTATGGACAGGGGGCGAGAGACCCAGTACTTC. It encodes CASSMDRGRETQYF. The full variable domain, in which reference TRBV19 and TRBJ2-5 provide the parts outside the CDR3, is DGGITQSPKYLFRKEGQNVTLSCEQNLNHDAMYWYRQDPGQGLRLIYYSQIVNDFQKGDIAEGYSVSREKKESFPLTVTSAQKNPTAFYLCASSMDRGRETQYFGPGTRLLVL.

The chain links TRBV2 to TRBJ2-2, with 12 bases that match TRBD2. The J segment lost 7 bases and the V segment lost 6 bases, leaving 3 bases of the junction unmatched. CDR1 and CDR2 (germline): SNHLY, FYNNEI. The CDR3 has 14 residues. The CDR3 sequence: CASRTSGSGGELFF. The CDR3 region has the DNA TGTGCCAGCAGGACTAGCGGGAGTGGCGGGGAGCTGTTTTTT.

The V gene is TRBV7-7, the J gene TRBJ2-7; maybe TRBD1 (6 bases). CDR3 length equals 13 residues. Germline V gene lookup returns CDR1 SSHAT and CDR2 FNYEAQ (reference sequence). V dropped 5 bases and J dropped 6 bases, with 14 bases sitting between them. In DNA, the CDR3 is TGTGCCAGCAGCGATAGGCAGGGGAGCGAGCAGTACTTC. It yields the protein CASSDRQGSEQYF.

This clone was detected only once. V gene TRBV6-5 combines with J gene TRBJ1-5; a possible D gene is TRBD1 (5 bases). Looked up from germline, CDR1 is MNHEY and CDR2 is SVGAGI. This CDR3 is 14 amino acids long. The V and J ends lost 4 bases and 4 bases respectively, with 11 bases between them. CDR3 protein: CASSLGLGNQPQHF. CDR3 sequence (DNA): TGTGCCAGCAGTTTGGGGCTGGGGAATCAGCCCCAGCATTTT.

The gene calls are TRBV7-3 and TRBJ2-1; TRBD1 agrees at 10 bases. Germline values: CDR1 SGHTA, CDR2 FQGTGA. Trimming cost V 0 bases and J 6 bases; bases outside gene matches: 8. The CDR3 sequence is 17 residues long. The CDR3 loop reads CASSLTSGQGIVNEQFF. The CDR3 DNA is TGTGCCAGCAGCTTAACTTCGGGACAGGGGATCGTCAATGAGCAGTTCTTC. Full variable domain (outside the CDR3, taken from reference TRBV7-3 and TRBJ2-1): GAGVSQTPSNKVTEKGKYVELRCDPISGHTALYWYRQSLGQGPEFLIYFQGTGAADDSGLPNDRFFAVRPEGSVSTLKIQRTERGDSAVYLCASSLTSGQGIVNEQFFGPGTRLTVL.